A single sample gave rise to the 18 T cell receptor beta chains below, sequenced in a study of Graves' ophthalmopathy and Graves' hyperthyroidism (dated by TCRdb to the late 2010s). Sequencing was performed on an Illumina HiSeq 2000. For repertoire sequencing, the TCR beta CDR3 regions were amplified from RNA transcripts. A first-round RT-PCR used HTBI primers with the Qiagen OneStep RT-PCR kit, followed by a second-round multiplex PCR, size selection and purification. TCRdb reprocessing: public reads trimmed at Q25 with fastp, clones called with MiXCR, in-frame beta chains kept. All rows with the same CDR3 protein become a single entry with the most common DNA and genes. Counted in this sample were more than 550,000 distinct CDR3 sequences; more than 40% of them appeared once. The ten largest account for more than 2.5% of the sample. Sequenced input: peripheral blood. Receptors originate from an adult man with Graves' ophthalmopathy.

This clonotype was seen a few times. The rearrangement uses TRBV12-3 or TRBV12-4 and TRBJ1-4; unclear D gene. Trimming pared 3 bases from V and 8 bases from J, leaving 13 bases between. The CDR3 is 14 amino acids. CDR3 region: CASSFFKLGEKLFF. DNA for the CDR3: TGTGCCAGCAGTTTTTTCAAGCTGGGGGAAAAACTGTTTTTT.

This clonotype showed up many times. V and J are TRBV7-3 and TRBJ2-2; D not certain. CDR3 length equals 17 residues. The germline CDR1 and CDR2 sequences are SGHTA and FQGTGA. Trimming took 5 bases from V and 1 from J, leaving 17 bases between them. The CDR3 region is CASSTAGGWMNTGELFF. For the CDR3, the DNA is TGTGCCAGCAGCACCGCAGGCGGTTGGATGAACACCGGGGAGCTGTTTTTT.

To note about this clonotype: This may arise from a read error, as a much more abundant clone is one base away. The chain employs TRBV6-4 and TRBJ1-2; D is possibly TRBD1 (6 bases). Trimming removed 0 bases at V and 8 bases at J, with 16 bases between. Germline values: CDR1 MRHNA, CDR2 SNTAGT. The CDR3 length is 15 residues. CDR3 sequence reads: CASSDSIGGDKGYTF. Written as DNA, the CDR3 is TGTGCCAGCAGTGACTCGATCGGGGGCGATAAAGGCTACACCTTC.

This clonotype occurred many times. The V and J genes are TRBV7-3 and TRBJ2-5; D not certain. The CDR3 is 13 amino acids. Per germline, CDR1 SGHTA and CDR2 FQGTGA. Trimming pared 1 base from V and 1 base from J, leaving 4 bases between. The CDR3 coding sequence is TGTGCCAGCAGCTTAAAGCCCCAAGAGACCCAGTACTTC. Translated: CASSLKPQETQYF.

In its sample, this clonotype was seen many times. In DNA, the CDR3 is TGTGCCAGCAGCTTAGTCCAGAATAATTCACCCCTCCACTTT. Translation: CASSLVQNNSPLHF. This chain joins TRBV7-9 and TRBJ1-6; D is ambiguous. The V and J ends lost 1 base and 5 bases respectively, with 6 bases between them. The germline V gene has CDR1 SEHNR and CDR2 FQNEAQ (reference sequence). This CDR3 is built from 14 residues.

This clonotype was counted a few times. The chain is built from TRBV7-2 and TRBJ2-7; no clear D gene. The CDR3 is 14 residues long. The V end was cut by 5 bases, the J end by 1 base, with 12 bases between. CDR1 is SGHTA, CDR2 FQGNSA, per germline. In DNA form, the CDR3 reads TGTGCCAGCAGCATGGGATTTACTTCCTACGAGCAGTACTTC. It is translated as CASSMGFTSYEQYF.

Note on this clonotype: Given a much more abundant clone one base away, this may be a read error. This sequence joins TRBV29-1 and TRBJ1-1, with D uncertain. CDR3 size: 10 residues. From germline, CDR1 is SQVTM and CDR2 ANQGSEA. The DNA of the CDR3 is TGCAGTGCTAGACCCCAAGGGGCTTTCTTT. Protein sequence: CSARPQGAFF.

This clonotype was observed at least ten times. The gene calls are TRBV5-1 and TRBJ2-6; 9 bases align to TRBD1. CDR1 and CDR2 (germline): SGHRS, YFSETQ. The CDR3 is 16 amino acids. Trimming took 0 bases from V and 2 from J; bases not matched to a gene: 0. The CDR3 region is CASSLGDRAGANVLTF. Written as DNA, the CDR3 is TGCGCCAGCAGCTTGGGGGACAGGGCTGGGGCCAACGTCCTGACTTTC.

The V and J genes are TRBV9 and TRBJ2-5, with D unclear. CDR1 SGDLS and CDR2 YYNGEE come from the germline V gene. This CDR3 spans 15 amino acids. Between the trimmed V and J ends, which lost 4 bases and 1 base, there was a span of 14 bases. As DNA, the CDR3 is TGTGCCAGCAGCCAAAGACGGCCCGGCCAAGAGACCCAGTACTTC. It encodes CASSQRRPGQETQYF. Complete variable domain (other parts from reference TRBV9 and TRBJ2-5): DSGVTQTPKHLITATGQRVTLRCSPRSGDLSVYWYQQSLDQGLQFLIQYYNGEERAKGNILERFSAQQFPDLHSELNLSSLELGDSALYFCASSQRRPGQETQYFGPGTRLLVL.

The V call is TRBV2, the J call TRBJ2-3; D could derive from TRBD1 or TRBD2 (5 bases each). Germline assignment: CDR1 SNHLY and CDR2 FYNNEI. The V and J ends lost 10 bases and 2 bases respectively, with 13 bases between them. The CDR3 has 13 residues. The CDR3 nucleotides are TGTGCCACTAAGGGGAGTACCACAGATACGCAGTATTTT. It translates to CATKGSTTDTQYF.

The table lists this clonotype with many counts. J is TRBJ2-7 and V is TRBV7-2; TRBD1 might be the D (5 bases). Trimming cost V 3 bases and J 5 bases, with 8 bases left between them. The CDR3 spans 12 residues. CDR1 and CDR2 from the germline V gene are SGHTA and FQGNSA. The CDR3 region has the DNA TGTGCCAGCAGCTTGTCAGGGCACGAGCAGTACTTC. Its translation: CASSLSGHEQYF.

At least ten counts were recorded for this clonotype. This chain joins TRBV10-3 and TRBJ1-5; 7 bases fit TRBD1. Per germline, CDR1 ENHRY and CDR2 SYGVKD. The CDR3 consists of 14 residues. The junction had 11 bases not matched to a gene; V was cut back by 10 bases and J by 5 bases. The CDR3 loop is CASTLRTGDQPQHF. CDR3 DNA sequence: TGTGCCAGCACTCTACGTACAGGGGATCAGCCCCAGCATTTT.

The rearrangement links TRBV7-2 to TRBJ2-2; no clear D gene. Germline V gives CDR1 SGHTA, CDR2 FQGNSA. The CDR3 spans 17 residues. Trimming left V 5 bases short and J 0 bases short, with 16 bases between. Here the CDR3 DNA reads TGTGCCAGCAGCACAGATCAAGGCCCCGCGAACACCGGGGAGCTGTTTTTT. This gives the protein CASSTDQGPANTGELFF.

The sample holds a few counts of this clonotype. Here the CDR3 DNA reads TGTGCCAGCAGCCACGACAGGGGTTCCGTCCACGAGCAGTACTTC. Translation gives CASSHDRGSVHEQYF. The J gene is TRBJ2-7, the V gene TRBV11-2; 8 bases match TRBD1. Germline assignment: CDR1 SGHAT and CDR2 FQNNGV. The V gene end was trimmed by 5 bases and the J gene end by 5 bases; junction bases not matched to a gene: 11. The CDR3 runs 15 residues.

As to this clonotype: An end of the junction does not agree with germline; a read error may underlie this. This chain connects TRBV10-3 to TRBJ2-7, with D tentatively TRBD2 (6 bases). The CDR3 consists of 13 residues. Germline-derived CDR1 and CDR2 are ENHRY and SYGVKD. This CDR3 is CASSSTEGRKQYF. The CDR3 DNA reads TGTGCCAGCAGTTCAACGGAGGGGAGGAAGCAGTACTTC.

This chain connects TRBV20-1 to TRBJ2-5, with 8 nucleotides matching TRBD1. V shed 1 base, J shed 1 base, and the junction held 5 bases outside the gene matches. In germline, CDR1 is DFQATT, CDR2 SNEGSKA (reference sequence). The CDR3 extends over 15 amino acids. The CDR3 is CSARGSQGVQETQYF. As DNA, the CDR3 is TGCAGTGCTAGAGGTTCACAGGGGGTCCAAGAGACCCAGTACTTC.

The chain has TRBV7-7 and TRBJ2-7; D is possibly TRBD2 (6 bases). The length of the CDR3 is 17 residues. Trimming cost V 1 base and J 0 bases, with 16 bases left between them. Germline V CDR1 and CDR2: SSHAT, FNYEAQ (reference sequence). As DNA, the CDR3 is TGTGCCAGCAGCTTAGAGGTTTCCCCGGGGGTCTCCTACGAGCAGTACTTC. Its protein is CASSLEVSPGVSYEQYF.

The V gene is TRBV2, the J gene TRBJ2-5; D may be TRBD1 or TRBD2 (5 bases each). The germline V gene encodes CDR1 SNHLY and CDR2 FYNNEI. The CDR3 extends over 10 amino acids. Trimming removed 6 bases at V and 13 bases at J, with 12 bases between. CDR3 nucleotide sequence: TGTGCCAGCAGCGCCGGGACCTGGTACTTC. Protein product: CASSAGTWYF.